The present T cell receptor (beta chain) was sequenced within a study of blood T cell repertoires in COVID-19. Study-wide context: The United States, Italy and Spain supplied acute and convalescent COVID-19 samples. Sources were T cells, B-cell-depleted T cells, or PBMCs; the material itself was cDNA or gDNA.

In the original workflow: Amplification with reference gene primers provided the estimates of nucleated cell counts. Method: immunoSEQ multiplex PCR; TCRdb's copy keeps in-frame clones and lacks some. V, J and clone size are those of that table, while D and trimming were read from the DNA. Of approximately 240,000 clones in the sample, 80% to 85% are singletons; the top ten hold 2% to 2.5%. V lost 8 bases and J lost 2; bases outside the gene matches: 9. Germline CDR1 reads MDHEN; CDR2 reads SYDVKM. The CDR3 runs to 15 residues. What was sequenced was peripheral blood. The V and J genes are TRBV28 and TRBJ2-3; 8 bases fit TRBD2. The receptor was isolated from a woman aged 55-70 years with acute or convalescent COVID-19. The CDR3 is CASRDYGGATDTQYF. The CDR3 nucleotides read TGTGCCAGCCGAGATTACGGGGGGGCCACAGATACGCAGTATTTT.